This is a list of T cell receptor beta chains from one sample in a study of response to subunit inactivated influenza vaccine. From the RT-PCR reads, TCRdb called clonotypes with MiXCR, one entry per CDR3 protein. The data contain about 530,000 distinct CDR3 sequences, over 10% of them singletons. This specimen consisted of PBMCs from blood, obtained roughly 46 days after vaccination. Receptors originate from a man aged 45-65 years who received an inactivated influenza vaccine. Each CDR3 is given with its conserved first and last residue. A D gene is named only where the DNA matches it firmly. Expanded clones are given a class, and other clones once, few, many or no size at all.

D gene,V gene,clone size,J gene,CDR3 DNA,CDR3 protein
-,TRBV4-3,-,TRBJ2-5,TGCGCCAGCAGCCAGGGGCTTAGCGGAGAAGAGACCCAGTACTTC,CASSQGLSGEETQYF
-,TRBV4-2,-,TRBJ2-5,TGTGCCAGCAGCCAAGAGGGTACGAGGGAGACCCAGTACTTC,CASSQEGTRETQYF
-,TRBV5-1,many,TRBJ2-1,TGCGCCAGCTTTGGGGGAGCTCATGAGCAGTTCTTC,CASFGGAHEQFF
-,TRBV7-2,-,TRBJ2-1,TGTGCCAGCAGCTTAGATGGCGGCCTCTTGGATGAGCAGTTCTTC,CASSLDGGLLDEQFF
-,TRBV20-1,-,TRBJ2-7,TGCAGTGCTAGCGGAGGGTGGTACGAGCAGTACTTC,CSASGGWYEQYF
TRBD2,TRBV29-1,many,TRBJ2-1,TGCAGCGTTTCCTACCGTAGCGGGGGAGACAATGAGCAGTTCTTC,CSVSYRSGGDNEQFF
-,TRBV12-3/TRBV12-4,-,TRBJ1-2,TGTGCCAGCAGTTTAGTGCTTCAGTACGGCTACACCTTC,CASSLVLQYGYTF
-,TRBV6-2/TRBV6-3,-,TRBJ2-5,TGTGCCAGCAGCCCTGCCGGGATCAGGGGCGAGACCCAGTACTTC,CASSPAGIRGETQYF
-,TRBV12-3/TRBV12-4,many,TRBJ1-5,TGTGCCAGCAGTTCCTACAATAGCAATCAGCCCCAGCATTTT,CASSSYNSNQPQHF
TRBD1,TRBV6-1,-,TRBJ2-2,TGTGCCAGCATCTACAGTCGGGACAGGGTTAACACCGGGGAGCTGTTTTTT,CASIYSRDRVNTGELFF
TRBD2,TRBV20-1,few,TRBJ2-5,TGCAGTGCTATAGTCCTAGCTACTAGCGGACCTCAAGAGACCCAGTACTTC,CSAIVLATSGPQETQYF
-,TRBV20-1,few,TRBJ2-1,TGCAGTGCTAGAGTAGCGGACACTTTTTACAATGAGCAGTTCTTC,CSARVADTFYNEQFF
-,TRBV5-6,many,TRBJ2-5,TGTGCCAGCAGCTTGCGGATACAAGAGACCCAGTACTTC,CASSLRIQETQYF
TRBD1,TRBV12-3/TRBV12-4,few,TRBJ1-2,TGTGCCAGCAGTTTTAGTAACAGGGGGACCGGCTACACCTTC,CASSFSNRGTGYTF
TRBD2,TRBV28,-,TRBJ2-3,TGTGCCCGGGGGGCGCAGTATTTT,CARGAQYF
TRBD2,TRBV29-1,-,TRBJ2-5,TGCAGCGTTGAATGGGGCGGGGGGCGTCAAGAGACCCAGTACTTC,CSVEWGGGRQETQYF
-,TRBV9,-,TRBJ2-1,TGTGCCAGCAGCGTAGGGGAAAGTAGCTCCTACAATGAGCAGTTCTTC,CASSVGESSSYNEQFF
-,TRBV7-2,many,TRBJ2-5,TGTGCCAGCAGCTTACGGGGGCGCGGGGAGACCCAGTACTTC,CASSLRGRGETQYF
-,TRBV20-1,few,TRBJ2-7,TGCAGTGCTAGATCCTACCGGGAGCACTACGAGCAGTACTTC,CSARSYREHYEQYF
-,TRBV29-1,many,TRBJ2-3,TGCAGCGTTGAATTAGGCGGCAGGGATACGCAGTATTTT,CSVELGGRDTQYF
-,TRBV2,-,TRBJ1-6,TGTGCCAGCAGGAGAGGCTCTCCAGGTTCACCCCTCCACTTT,CASRRGSPGSPLHF
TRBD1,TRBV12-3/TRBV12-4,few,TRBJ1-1,TGTGCCAGCAGTTTCGACAGGGCAATAAGGGCTTTCTTT,CASSFDRAIRAFF
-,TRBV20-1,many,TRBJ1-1,TGCAGTGCTCCTCTCAACCGGAACACTGAAGCTTTCTTT,CSAPLNRNTEAFF
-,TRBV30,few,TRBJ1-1,TGTGCCTGGAGTGTATCAGCCAACACTGAAGCTTTCTTT,CAWSVSANTEAFF
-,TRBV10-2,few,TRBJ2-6,TGCGCCAGCGCCGACAGCTCTGGGGCCAACGTCCTGACTTTC,CASADSSGANVLTF
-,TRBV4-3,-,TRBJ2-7,TGCGCCAGCAGCCAATTTCAGGGCTTCACCTACGAGCAGTACTTC,CASSQFQGFTYEQYF
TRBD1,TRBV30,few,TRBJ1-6,TGTGCCTGGAGTGAGGGACAGAATAATTCACCCCTCCACTTT,CAWSEGQNNSPLHF
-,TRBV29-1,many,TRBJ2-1,TGCAGCATTAAGAGAGGGAGCTCTGGAAACAATGAGCAGTTCTTC,CSIKRGSSGNNEQFF
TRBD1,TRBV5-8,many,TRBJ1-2,TGTGCCAGCAGCTTGTCCGGGACAGGGACTAACTATGGCTACACCTTC,CASSLSGTGTNYGYTF
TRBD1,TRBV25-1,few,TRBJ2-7,TGTGCCAGCAGTGCCGCGGACAGGCGCTTCTACGAGCAGTACTTC,CASSAADRRFYEQYF
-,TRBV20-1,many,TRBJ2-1,TGCAGTGCTAGAGATGGGCTCTCCTGGGATGAGCAGTTCTTC,CSARDGLSWDEQFF
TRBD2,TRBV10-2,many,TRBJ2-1,TGCGCCAGCAGTGAGCCATATCTAGCGGGAGAAGTATTCTTC,CASSEPYLAGEVFF
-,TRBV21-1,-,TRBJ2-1,TGTGCCAGCATCGACCTTGGGACTAGCGAGGAATCGGAATACAATGAGCAGTTCTTC,CASIDLGTSEESEYNEQFF
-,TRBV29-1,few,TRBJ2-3,TGCAGCGTCCTACGGGAACAGGCCACAGATACGCAGTATTTT,CSVLREQATDTQYF
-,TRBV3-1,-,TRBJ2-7,TGTGCCAGCAGCCAAGATCGGGCGGGGTACGAGCAGTACTTC,CASSQDRAGYEQYF
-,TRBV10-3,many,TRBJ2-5,TGTGCCATCAGTGATTGGGAAGCGGAGACCCAGTACTTC,CAISDWEAETQYF
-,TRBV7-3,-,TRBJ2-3,TGTGCCAGCAGCCACCGCAGGGCGGGGAGCACAGATACGCAGTATTTT,CASSHRRAGSTDTQYF
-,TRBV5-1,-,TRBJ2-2,TGCGCCAGCAGCTTGGCCTACGGAGGGACCGGGGAGCTGTTTTTT,CASSLAYGGTGELFF
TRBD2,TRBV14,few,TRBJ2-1,TGTGCCAGCAGCCGAACTAGCGGGTTTAATGAGCAGTTCTTC,CASSRTSGFNEQFF
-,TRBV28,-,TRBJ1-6,TGTGCCAGCAGACGTCAGGGGTCTAATTCACCCCTCCACTTT,CASRRQGSNSPLHF